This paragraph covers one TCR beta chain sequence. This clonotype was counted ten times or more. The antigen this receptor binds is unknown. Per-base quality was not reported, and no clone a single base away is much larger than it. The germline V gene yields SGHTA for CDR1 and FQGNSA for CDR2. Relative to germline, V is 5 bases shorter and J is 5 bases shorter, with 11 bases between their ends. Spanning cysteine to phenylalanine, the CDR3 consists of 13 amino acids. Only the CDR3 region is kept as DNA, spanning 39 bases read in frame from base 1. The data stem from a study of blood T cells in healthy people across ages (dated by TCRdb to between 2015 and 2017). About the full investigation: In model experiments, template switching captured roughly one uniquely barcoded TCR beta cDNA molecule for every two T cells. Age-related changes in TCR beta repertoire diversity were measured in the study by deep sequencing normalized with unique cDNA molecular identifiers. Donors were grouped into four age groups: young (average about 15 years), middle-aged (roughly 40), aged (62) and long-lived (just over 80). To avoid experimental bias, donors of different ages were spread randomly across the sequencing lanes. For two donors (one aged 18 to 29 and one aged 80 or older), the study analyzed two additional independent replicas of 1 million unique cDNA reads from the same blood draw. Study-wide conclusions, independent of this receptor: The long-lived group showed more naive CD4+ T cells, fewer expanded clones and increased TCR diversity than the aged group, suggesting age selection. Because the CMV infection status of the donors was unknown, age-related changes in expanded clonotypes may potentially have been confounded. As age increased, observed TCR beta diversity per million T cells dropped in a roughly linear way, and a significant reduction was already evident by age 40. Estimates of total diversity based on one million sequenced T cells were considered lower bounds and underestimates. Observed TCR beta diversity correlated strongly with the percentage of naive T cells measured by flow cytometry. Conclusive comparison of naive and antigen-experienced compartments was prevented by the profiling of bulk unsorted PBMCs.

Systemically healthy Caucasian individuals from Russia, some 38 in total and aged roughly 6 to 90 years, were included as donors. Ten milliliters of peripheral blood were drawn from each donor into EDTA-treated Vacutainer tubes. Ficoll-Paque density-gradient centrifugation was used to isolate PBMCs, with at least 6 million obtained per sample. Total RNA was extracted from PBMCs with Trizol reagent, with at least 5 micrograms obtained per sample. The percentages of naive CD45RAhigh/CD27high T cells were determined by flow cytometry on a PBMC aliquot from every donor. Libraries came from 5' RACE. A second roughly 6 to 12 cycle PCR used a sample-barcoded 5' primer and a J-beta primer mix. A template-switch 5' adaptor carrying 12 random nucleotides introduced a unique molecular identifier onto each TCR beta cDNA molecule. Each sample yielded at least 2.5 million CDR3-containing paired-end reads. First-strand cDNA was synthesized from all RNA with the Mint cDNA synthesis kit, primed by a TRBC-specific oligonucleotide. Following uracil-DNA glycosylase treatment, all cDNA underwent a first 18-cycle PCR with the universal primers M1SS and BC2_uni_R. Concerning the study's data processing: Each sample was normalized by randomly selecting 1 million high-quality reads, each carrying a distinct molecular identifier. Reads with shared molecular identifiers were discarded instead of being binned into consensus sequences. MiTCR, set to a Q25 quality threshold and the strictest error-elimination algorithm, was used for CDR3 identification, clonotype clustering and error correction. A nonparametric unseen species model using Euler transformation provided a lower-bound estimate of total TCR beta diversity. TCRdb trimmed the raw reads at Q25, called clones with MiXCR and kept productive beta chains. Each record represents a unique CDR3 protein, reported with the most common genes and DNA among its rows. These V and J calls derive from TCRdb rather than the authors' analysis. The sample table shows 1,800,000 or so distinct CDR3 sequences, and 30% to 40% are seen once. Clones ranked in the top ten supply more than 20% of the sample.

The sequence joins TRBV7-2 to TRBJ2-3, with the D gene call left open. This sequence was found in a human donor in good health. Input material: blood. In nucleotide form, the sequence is TGTGCCAGCAGCCGCCAGATGGTAGATACGCAGTATTTT. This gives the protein CASSRQMVDTQYF.